Listed below are T cell receptor beta chains from one sample, sequenced in a study of CD8+CD57+ T cells in acquired aplastic anemia. TCRdb re-derived calls from the reads in MiXCR, one entry per CDR3 protein. The sample lists about 420,000 distinct CDR3 sequences, about two thirds occurring once. Input material: sorted CD4+, CD8+, or CD8+CD57+ T cells (not recorded which) from PBMCs. The source of these receptors is a human donor in good health, serving as a control. The CDR3 runs from the conserved cysteine through the conserved F or W.

V gene | CDR3 protein
TRBV9 | CASSVSGLVTYEQYF
TRBV5-6 | CASSPRSGGQYF
TRBV19 | CASSLGSATEAFF
TRBV5-1 | CASSLGQGYCYGYTF
TRBV19 | CASTVGSNSPLHF
TRBV12-3/TRBV12-4 | CATDRGGSYNEQFF
TRBV19 | CASTWGRNYGYTF
TRBV6-2/TRBV6-3 | CASSYSTRHYGSYSNQPQHF
TRBV20-1 | CSASRYRGQDNSPLHF
TRBV20-1 | CSAPKGLRGRAYNEQFF
TRBV7-9 | CASSLARGQGGETF
TRBV20-1 | CSASGTYSYEQYF
TRBV7-2 | CASSLAGTGNTEAFF
TRBV30 | CAWSSDRRTEAFF
TRBV6-6 | CASSYYGLNSPLHF
TRBV2 | CASAKRATYEQYF
TRBV20-1 | CSARGGDQHTQYF
TRBV29-1 | CSVGTSQGYTF
TRBV5-1 | CASSAGQGELHF
TRBV6-1 | CASSPHGTGGNEKLFF
TRBV11-2 | CASSLGGRADTQYF
TRBV6-1 | CASRRTSGTDTQFF
TRBV5-1 | CASSLRDGSYTQYF
TRBV9 | CASSHTGGGDPEHF
TRBV20-1 | CSALRRPLEKTQYF
TRBV30 | CAWSAFQTSDTQYF
TRBV7-8 | CASSKGGRRGHGYTF
TRBV29-1 | CSVEWGADTQYF
TRBV11-2 | CASSSPSSSTVANEQFF
TRBV4-3 | CASSQDLGRTEAFF
TRBV7-2 | CASSLVGTGGAVF